These 19 T cell receptor beta chains came from one sample sequenced in a study of cytomegalovirus exposure and HLA in healthy donors (dated by TCRdb to about 2017). Library method: the immunoSEQ multiplex PCR assay. For the multiplex PCR, a mixture combining 60 forward primers for TCR Vbeta segments and 13 reverse primers for TCR Jbeta segments was used. The table was pulled from immuneACCESS by TCRdb, which kept in-frame rearrangements only. Such tables lose some clones; where checked, under half of the loss comes from unresolved V genes, and the rest has no known cause. For this sample there are 100,000 or so clones; around three quarters appear just once. Roughly 4.5% of the sample is held by the ten biggest clonotypes. The sample taken for sequencing was PBMCs. These receptors came from a woman in her thirties or forties in good health and CMV-seropositive.

The chain joins TRBV19 to TRBJ1-1; no reliable D call. Germline CDR1 and CDR2: LNHDA and SQIVND (reference sequence). Trimming stripped 6 bases from V and 1 base from J, with 9 bases between. The CDR3 loop spans 13 amino acids. In DNA form, the CDR3 reads TGTGCCAGTAGCCTGGGAGCGAACACTGAAGCTTTCTTT. Translation: CASSLGANTEAFF.

The chain has TRBV5-6 and TRBJ1-1, with a tentative D call TRBD1 (6 bases). V lost 6 bases and J 0 bases, leaving 15 bases between the germline ends. Per the germline V gene, CDR1 is SGHDT and CDR2 is YYEEEE. The CDR3 sequence is 15 residues long. CDR3 DNA: TGTGCCAGCAATCGCAGGGGTGACTTGAACACTGAAGCTTTCTTT. Its translation: CASNRRGDLNTEAFF.

The chain couples TRBV4-3 to TRBJ2-1, with TRBD2 as a possible D gene (5 bases). This CDR3 region has 18 residues. Germline V gene sequence: CDR1 LGHNA, CDR2 YSLEER. V lost 0 bases, J lost 0 bases, and 15 bases lay in between. The CDR3 sequence: CASSQDLSGLASYNEQFF. The CDR3 nucleotides are TGCGCCAGCAGCCAAGATCTTAGTGGCCTAGCCTCCTACAATGAGCAGTTCTTC.

This clone appeared once. The chain recombines TRBV18 with TRBJ1-2; TRBD1 matches at 8 bases. Looked up from germline, CDR1 is KGHSH and CDR2 is LQKENI. Trimming at V came to 6 bases and at J to 3 bases, leaving 6 bases not matched to a gene. This CDR3 spans 14 amino acids. CDR3 loop: CASSPGQGDYGYTF. For the CDR3, the DNA is TGTGCCAGCTCTCCCGGACAGGGCGACTATGGCTACACCTTC.

The chain employs TRBV27 and TRBJ1-5; D gene uncertain. Looked up from germline, CDR1 is MNHEY and CDR2 is SMNVEV (reference sequence). V lost 5 bases and J lost 8, with 19 bases in between. This CDR3 region has 15 residues. The CDR3 reads CASSANPTGYKPQHF. For the CDR3, the DNA is TGTGCCAGCAGTGCCAACCCGACTGGGTATAAGCCCCAGCATTTT.

V is TRBV7-6 and J is TRBJ2-7, with a weak D call TRBD2 (5 bases). Germline CDR1 and CDR2: SGHVS and FNYEAQ. V lost 5 bases and J lost 6, with 14 bases in between. There are 13 residues in the CDR3. This CDR3 is CASSATAGGEQYF. CDR3 sequence (DNA): TGTGCCAGCAGCGCTACTGCGGGCGGCGAGCAGTACTTC.

The gene calls are TRBV14 and TRBJ2-5; D ambiguous. The J call may be wrong; the DNA end is better matched by TRBJ2-7. The CDR3 is made up of 13 amino acids. CDR1 is SGHDN and CDR2 is FVKESK in the germline V gene. CDR3 DNA sequence: TGTGCCAGCAGCCAAGTTTCCCTTAACGAGCAGTACTTC. It translates to CASSQVSLNEQYF.

The genes are TRBV11-3 and TRBJ2-3; 12 nucleotides match TRBD2. V was pared by 5 bases and J by 0 bases, with 6 bases of the junction left unmatched. Germline CDR1 SGHNT, CDR2 YENEEA. The CDR3 is 17 residues long. CDR3 loop: CASSTRTSGTSTDTQYF. Written as DNA, the CDR3 is TGTGCCAGCAGCACCCGGACTAGCGGGACTAGCACAGATACGCAGTATTTT.

This sequence joins TRBV28 and TRBJ1-5; 8 bases are shared with TRBD1. This CDR3 contains 16 residues. V was pared by 2 bases and J by 3 bases, with 6 bases of the junction left unmatched. Looked up from germline, CDR1 is MDHEN and CDR2 is SYDVKM. The CDR3 region is CASSLRTGWDNQPQHF. The CDR3 DNA reads TGTGCCAGCAGTTTAAGGACAGGGTGGGACAATCAGCCCCAGCATTTT.

The chain employs TRBV19 and TRBJ2-2; weak D call: TRBD1 (5 bases). V lost 10 bases to trimming and J lost 0 bases, with 15 bases between them. CDR3 size: 15 residues. Germline V CDR1 and CDR2: LNHDA, SQIVND (reference sequence). The CDR3, as DNA: TGTGCCACCGCTAGGGGCCGCTCGAACACCGGGGAGCTGTTTTTT. Encoded protein: CATARGRSNTGELFF.

The chain uses TRBV28 and TRBJ2-3; D is uncertain. Germline V gives CDR1 MDHEN, CDR2 SYDVKM. The CDR3 has 14 amino acids. The germline V and J ends were trimmed by 7 bases and 4 bases, with 15 bases remaining between them. The DNA for the CDR3 is TGTGCCAGCATGTATCTGGAAAGCGCAGATACGCAGTATTTT. Translating gives CASMYLESADTQYF.

V and J are TRBV15 and TRBJ1-2, with 9 bases identical to TRBD1. V lost 5 bases and J lost 7; bases outside the gene matches: 8. The V gene's germline CDR1 is LNHNV and CDR2 YYDKDF (reference sequence). This CDR3 is 14 amino acids long. As DNA, the CDR3 is TGTGCCACCAGCGACCGGGACAGGGTCGGTGGCTACACCTTC. Its translation is CATSDRDRVGGYTF.

In the case of this clone: The sample has other DNA sequences that encode this CDR3 too. CDR3 sequence (DNA): TGTGCCAGCGATAGAGAGGGTGGCACTGAAGCTTTCTTT. Residues: CASDREGGTEAFF. This chain connects TRBV2 to TRBJ1-1; unclear D gene. This CDR3 has 13 amino acids. The V end lost 8 bases, the J end lost 4 bases, and 14 bases lay between the germline ends. The germline V gene has CDR1 SNHLY and CDR2 FYNNEI. The full variable domain, its missing parts supplied by reference TRBV2 and TRBJ1-1, is EPEVTQTPSHQVTQMGQEVILRCVPISNHLYFYWYRQILGQKVEFLVSFYNNEISEKSEIFDDQFSVERPDGSNFTLKIRSTKLEDSAMYFCASDREGGTEAFFGQGTRLTVV.

The rearrangement joins TRBV7-9 to TRBJ2-7; the match to TRBD2 covers 8 bases. Looked up from germline, CDR1 is SEHNR and CDR2 is FQNEAQ (reference sequence). The CDR3 runs to 13 residues. V shed 11 bases, J shed 8 bases, and the junction held 14 bases outside the gene matches. CDR3 in DNA: TGTGCCGGAGGGGGGACTAGTAATCCCCAGCAGTACTTC. It specifies CAGGGTSNPQQYF.

The chain joins TRBV19 to TRBJ1-1, with D tentatively TRBD1 (6 bases). CDR1 and CDR2 (germline): LNHDA, SQIVND (reference sequence). V was pared by 7 bases and J by 4 bases, with 16 bases between. The CDR3 length is 14 residues. In DNA, the CDR3 is TGTGCCAGTATAGGGGGGGGATGGGGCACTGAAGCTTTCTTT. Amino acids: CASIGGGWGTEAFF.

This sequence joins TRBV29-1 and TRBJ2-1, with 11 bases identical to TRBD1. V dropped 4 bases and J dropped 12; count of bases not matched to a gene: 5. Looked up from germline, CDR1 is SQVTM and CDR2 is ANQGSEA. This CDR3 comprises 12 residues. CDR3 sequence: CSVVVGTGGQFF. In nucleotides, the CDR3 is TGCAGCGTTGTAGTAGGGACAGGGGGGCAGTTCTTC.

This rearrangement joins TRBV21-1 to TRBJ2-5; TRBD1 is taken as the D call from the table, unchecked against the DNA. TRBV21-1 represents a pseudogene. The CDR3 covers 16 residues. The CDR3 region has the DNA TGTGCCAGCAGTAGGGGCTGCAGGGGGTCAGAAGAGACCCAGTACTTC. Translated: CASSRGCRGSEETQYF.

The chain combines TRBV28 with TRBJ1-2, with TRBD1 as a possible D gene (5 bases). The ends were cut back, 2 bases at V and 7 bases at J, with 20 bases in the middle. The CDR3 loop spans 16 amino acids. Germline assignment: CDR1 MDHEN and CDR2 SYDVKM. CDR3 loop: CASSLSPGQGESGYTF. The CDR3 nucleotides read TGTGCCAGCAGTTTAAGCCCAGGGCAGGGCGAGAGTGGCTACACCTTC.

V gene TRBV6-5 combines with J gene TRBJ1-1; maybe TRBD1 (5 bases). V was clipped by 4 bases and J by 0 bases, with 12 bases between them. This CDR3 contains 15 residues. Germline CDR1 MNHEY, CDR2 SVGAGI. CDR3 protein: CASSSWGGLNTEAFF. CDR3 coding DNA: TGTGCCAGCAGTTCATGGGGGGGACTGAACACTGAAGCTTTCTTT.